The clone carrying this T cell receptor (beta chain) was picked up many times. Its antigen is currently unknown. The sample comes from a study of identical twins. General study results and limits: Beta out-of-frame sequences showed weaker excess sharing between twins.

TCRdb fed the 5' RACE reads into MiXCR, producing one record per CDR3 protein. The sample lists 210,000 or so distinct CDR3 sequences; 7.5% were seen once. These data were likewise used in another study, on yellow fever vaccine responses in identical twins.

The sequenced sample was memory (CD45RO+) T cells sorted from blood. This TCR derives from a woman under 30 in good health.

CDR3 sequence: CASSPAGGITDTQYF. The CDR3 coding sequence is TGTGCCAGCAGCCCTGCTGGGGGAATCACAGATACGCAGTATTTT. The V call is TRBV28, the J call TRBJ2-3; D tentatively fits TRBD1 or TRBD2 (5 bases each). The length of the CDR3 is 15 residues. V lost 6 bases, J lost 2 bases, and 15 bases lay in between. The germline gives CDR1 MDHEN, CDR2 SYDVKM.